Following are 22 T cell receptor beta chains from one sample sequenced in a study of T cells after yellow fever vaccination (dated by TCRdb to the late 2010s). This specimen's treatment or condition label, interpreted: live attenuated yellow fever vaccine strain. The library was obtained by 5' RACE. Sequencing relied on an Illumina HiSeq 2500. TCRdb reprocessing: public reads trimmed at Q25 with fastp, clones called with MiXCR, in-frame beta chains kept. Identical CDR3 proteins give one entry, which carries the most common genes and DNA. This sample lists about 550,000 distinct CDR3 sequences; roughly a fifth were detected once. The leading ten clones occupy more than 13% of the sample. Sequencing was performed on PBMCs, taken 15 days after the yellow fever booster vaccination. These receptors all come from a man aged 25-45 years who received the YFV17D yellow fever vaccine.

This clonotype was picked up a small number of times. The rearrangement links TRBV5-1 to TRBJ2-5; D is uncertain. Trimming left V 6 bases short and J 1 base short, with 13 bases between. Germline CDR1 and CDR2: SGHRS and YFSETQ. The CDR3 loop spans 14 amino acids. CDR3 nucleotides: TGCGCCAGCAAAAAGGCAGGACCCCAAGAGACCCAGTACTTC. As protein: CASKKAGPQETQYF.

In nucleotides, the CDR3 is TGTGCCACCAGTAGTATAGCGGGAGTCCAACCAGATACGCAGTATTTT. Translated: CATSSIAGVQPDTQYF. The chain is built from TRBV15 and TRBJ2-3, with TRBD2 matching 9 bases. The ends lost 6 bases at V and 4 bases at J; junction bases unmatched: 11. This CDR3 is 16 amino acids long. The V gene's germline CDR1 is LNHNV and CDR2 YYDKDF (reference sequence).

With regard to this clonotype: The conserved final phenylalanine or tryptophan is absent from the CDR3, which likely points to a read error. V is TRBV7-2 and J is TRBJ1-5; D gene unclear. Germline CDR1 is SGHTA and CDR2 is FQGNSA. This CDR3 is 17 amino acids long. With 5 bases removed from V and 9 bases from J, the gap between germline ends came to 26 bases. CDR3 coding DNA: TGTGCCAGCAGCCTCACCGTCCGTTCGGCCGGAGGGAGGCCCCAGCATTTA. Translated: CASSLTVRSAGGRPQHL.

The chain recombines TRBV7-2 with TRBJ2-7, with D possibly matching TRBD2 (7 bases). V gave up 8 bases and J gave up 1 base, with 21 bases separating them. Looked up from germline, CDR1 is SGHTA and CDR2 is FQGNSA. The CDR3 length is 16 residues. CDR3 bases: TGTGCCAGCCAATCCAGGGGAGGGGAGAGTTCCTACGAGCAGTACTTC. It translates to CASQSRGGESSYEQYF.

This chain uses TRBV9 with TRBJ2-1; 8 bases match TRBD2. J was trimmed by 0 bases and V by 7 bases; bases with no gene match: 6. Germline V CDR1 and CDR2: SGDLS, YYNGEE. The CDR3 length is 15 residues. CDR3 sequence: CASGGGPGSYNEQFF. In DNA form, the CDR3 reads TGTGCCAGCGGCGGGGGGCCAGGCTCCTACAATGAGCAGTTCTTC.

CDR3 nucleotides: TGCAGCGTTGATGGTCAAGATACTAACTATGGCTACACCTTC. Translating gives CSVDGQDTNYGYTF. V gene TRBV29-1 combines with J gene TRBJ1-2; no reliable D call. V was pared by 3 bases and J by 0 bases, with 11 bases between. The CDR3 runs 14 residues. Germline V gene lookup returns CDR1 SQVTM and CDR2 ANQGSEA.

The chain recombines TRBV6-5 with TRBJ2-7, with 7 bases matching TRBD2. CDR1 and CDR2 from the germline V gene are MNHEY and SVGAGI. Trimming at V came to 6 bases and at J to 7 bases, leaving 6 bases not matched to a gene. There are 12 residues in the CDR3. In DNA, the CDR3 is TGTGCCAGCAGCGGACTCGGGGGGGAGCAGTACTTC. Amino acids: CASSGLGGEQYF.

V is TRBV5-4 and J is TRBJ1-1; D is perhaps TRBD1 (5 bases). Germline V gene lookup returns CDR1 SGHNT and CDR2 YYREEE (reference sequence). V was trimmed by 0 bases and J by 2 bases, leaving 11 bases between them. This CDR3 region has 15 residues. The CDR3 here is CASSLGWGLNTEAFF. The CDR3 nucleotides read TGTGCCAGCAGCTTGGGTTGGGGGTTAAACACTGAAGCTTTCTTT.

This clonotype was seen only once. J is TRBJ2-5 and V is TRBV5-6; 7 bases line up with TRBD2. CDR1 and CDR2 from the germline V gene are SGHDT and YYEEEE. V shed 4 bases, J shed 3 bases, and the junction held 6 bases outside the gene matches. The length of the CDR3 is 14 residues. The CDR3 sequence: CASSPRGREETQYF. The CDR3 nucleotides read TGTGCCAGCAGCCCCCGGGGGAGGGAAGAGACCCAGTACTTC.

CDR3 loop: CASSLGGSGSDNEQFF. The CDR3 DNA is TGTGCCAGCAGCTTAGGTGGTAGCGGGAGTGACAATGAGCAGTTCTTC. The V gene is TRBV11-2, the J gene TRBJ2-1, with 9 positions matching TRBD2. Germline V gives CDR1 SGHAT, CDR2 FQNNGV. V lost 1 base to trimming and J lost 5 bases; unmatched junction nucleotides: 6. The CDR3 spans 16 residues.

The chain couples TRBV27 to TRBJ2-5; weak D call: TRBD2 (6 bases). V lost 4 bases to trimming and J lost 5 bases, with 14 bases between them. The germline V gene has CDR1 MNHEY and CDR2 SMNVEV (reference sequence). CDR3 size: 14 residues. The CDR3 region is CASSSSGLRETQYF. In DNA, the CDR3 is TGTGCCAGCAGTTCCTCGGGACTGCGGGAGACCCAGTACTTC.

The chain uses TRBV29-1 and TRBJ2-7; 10 positions agree with TRBD2. This CDR3 spans 14 amino acids. Germline CDR1 reads SQVTM; CDR2 reads ANQGSEA. V lost 6 bases, J lost 3 bases, and 8 bases stayed unmatched. The CDR3 region is CSVTPGLADYEQYF. In DNA form, the CDR3 reads TGCAGCGTCACCCCAGGACTAGCGGACTACGAGCAGTACTTC.

This chain connects TRBV20-1 to TRBJ2-1; the D is unclear. CDR1 is DFQATT and CDR2 is SNEGSKA in the germline V gene (reference sequence). V was clipped by 1 base and J by 6 bases, with 1 base between them. This CDR3 has 10 amino acids. The DNA of the CDR3 is TGCAGTGCTAGAGTCAATGAGCAGTTCTTC. It yields the protein CSARVNEQFF.

The chain recombines TRBV6-2 or TRBV6-3 with TRBJ2-7; D remains unclear. Germline V gene data show CDR1 as MNHEY and CDR2 as SVGEGT. V was trimmed by 2 bases and J by 0 bases, leaving 11 bases between them. This CDR3 is built from 15 residues. The CDR3 bases are TGTGCCAGCAGTTACAGCACAAGGAGCTCCTACGAGCAGTACTTC. It is translated as CASSYSTRSSYEQYF.

The rearrangement joins TRBV5-5 to TRBJ2-3; TRBD2 matches 11 bases. Losses at the gene ends were 3 bases for V and 0 bases for J; bases not matched to a gene: 3. Germline assignment: CDR1 SGHKS and CDR2 YYEKEE (reference sequence). CDR3 length: 16 residues. The DNA of the CDR3 is TGTGCCAGCAGCTCACGACTAGCGGGGAGCACAGATACGCAGTATTTT. It specifies CASSSRLAGSTDTQYF.

The V and J genes are TRBV7-9 and TRBJ1-6; 7 bases align to TRBD1. J lost 7 bases, V lost 6 bases, and 3 bases had no gene match. Germline CDR1 reads SEHNR; CDR2 reads FQNEAQ (reference sequence). This CDR3 is built from 13 residues. The CDR3: CASRGTENSPLHF. The DNA of the CDR3 is TGTGCCAGCAGGGGGACAGAGAATTCACCCCTCCACTTT. The full variable domain, with the rest looked up from reference TRBV7-9 and TRBJ1-6, is DTGVSQNPRHKITKRGQNVTFRCDPISEHNRLYWYRQTLGQGPEFLTYFQNEAQLEKSRLLSDRFSAERPKGSFSTLEIQRTEQGDSAMYLCASRGTENSPLHFGNGTRLTVT.

The chain links TRBV7-2 to TRBJ2-1; D might be TRBD1 or TRBD2, each matching 5 bases. The V end was cut by 4 bases, the J end by 10 bases, with 17 bases between. There are 14 residues in the CDR3. CDR1 and CDR2 (germline): SGHTA, FQGNSA. CDR3 DNA: TGTGCCAGCAGCTCCCCGAGGCAGGGACGCGAGCAGTTCTTC. It codes for CASSSPRQGREQFF.

This clonotype came up a few times. The genes are TRBV28 and TRBJ2-1; no clear D gene. Trimming took off 5 bases at V and 8 bases at J, with 13 bases between the two ends. The CDR3 length is 13 residues. CDR1 and CDR2 (germline): MDHEN, SYDVKM. The CDR3 spells CASSITPGDEQFF. DNA for the CDR3: TGTGCCAGCAGTATAACCCCAGGAGATGAGCAGTTCTTC.

The V and J genes are TRBV12-3 or TRBV12-4 and TRBJ2-3, with a tentative D call TRBD2 (6 bases). The CDR3 is 15 amino acids. Trimming removed 6 bases at V and 4 bases at J, with 17 bases between. CDR3 sequence (DNA): TGTGCCAGCAGCGACCGGGACTTTGGTCCAGATACGCAGTATTTT. Amino acid sequence: CASSDRDFGPDTQYF.

This clonotype was found once. V usage is TRBV7-2 and J usage is TRBJ1-5; D is possibly TRBD1 (5 bases). The CDR3 has 14 residues. Germline V gene sequence: CDR1 SGHTA, CDR2 FQGNSA. V was cut by 6 bases and J by 7 bases, with 16 bases left in between. CDR3 residues: CASSSNGGFQPQHF. CDR3 DNA: TGTGCCAGCAGTTCGAATGGGGGATTCCAGCCCCAGCATTTT.

This clonotype was recorded a few times. The chain combines TRBV11-2 with TRBJ2-3; D gene ambiguous. The ends were cut back, 0 bases at V and 7 bases at J, with 14 bases in the middle. The germline gives CDR1 SGHAT, CDR2 FQNNGV. This CDR3 is built from 15 residues. The CDR3 DNA reads TGTGCCAGCAGCTTAGATGGGGTGGTGCGGAATACGCAGTATTTT. Translating gives CASSLDGVVRNTQYF.

This clonotype was detected a few times. The chain combines TRBV11-2 with TRBJ2-3; 8 positions match TRBD2. In germline, CDR1 is SGHAT, CDR2 FQNNGV. V shed 3 bases, J shed 4 bases, and the junction held 15 bases outside the gene matches. CDR3 length: 18 residues. The CDR3 protein is CASSFPPSGSHAPDTQYF. CDR3 bases: TGTGCCAGCAGCTTCCCTCCTAGCGGGTCTCACGCACCAGATACGCAGTATTTT.